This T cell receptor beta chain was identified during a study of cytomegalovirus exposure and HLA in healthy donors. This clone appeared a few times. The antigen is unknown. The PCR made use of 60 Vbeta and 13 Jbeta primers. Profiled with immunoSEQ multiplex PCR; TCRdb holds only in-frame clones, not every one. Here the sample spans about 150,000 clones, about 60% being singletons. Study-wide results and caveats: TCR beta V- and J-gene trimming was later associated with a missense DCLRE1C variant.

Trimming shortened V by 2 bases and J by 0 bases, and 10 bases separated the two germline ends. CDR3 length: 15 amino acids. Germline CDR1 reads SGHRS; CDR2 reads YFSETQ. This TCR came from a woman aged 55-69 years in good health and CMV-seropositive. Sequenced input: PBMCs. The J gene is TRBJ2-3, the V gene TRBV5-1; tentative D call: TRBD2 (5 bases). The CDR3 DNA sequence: TGCGCCAGCAGCTTAGGAGGAACTAGCACAGATACGCAGTATTTT. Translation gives CASSLGGTSTDTQYF.